Listed below are T cell receptor beta chains from one sample, sequenced in a study of shared clonotypes between healthy human individuals. Assay: immunoSEQ multiplex PCR; the TCRdb copy retains only in-frame clones and omits some. The sample lists just over 2,000,000 clones; about 95% were seen once. Specimen: naive CD4+ T cells sorted from blood. The receptors derive from a man aged 18 to 30 in good health. CDR3s include the opening cysteine and the closing phenylalanine or tryptophan. The order of the fields is clone size, J gene, D gene, V gene, CDR3 DNA, CDR3 protein. A D gene is named only where the DNA matches it firmly. Clone size appears in some rows only: once, few, many, or a class for an expanded clone.

clone_size: .; j_call: TRBJ2-7; d_call: .; v_call: TRBV5-1; cdr3_nt: TGCGCCAGCAGCGGTCAGGGGAGTGGAGGGCACGAGCAGTACTTC; cdr3_aa: CASSGQGSGGHEQYF
clone_size: few; j_call: TRBJ1-2; d_call: .; v_call: TRBV29-1; cdr3_nt: TGCAGCGTTGAGCTTCCCGGGACGCTGTACTTC; cdr3_aa: CSVELPGTLYF
clone_size: .; j_call: TRBJ1-2; d_call: .; v_call: TRBV5-5; cdr3_nt: TGTGCCAGTTCCGTGACGCCGCAGTGGATCTACACCTTC; cdr3_aa: CASSVTPQWIYTF
clone_size: .; j_call: TRBJ2-2; d_call: .; v_call: TRBV6-1; cdr3_nt: TGTGCCAGCAGTGAAGGGCCATATGGGGGCCGGGCCGGGGAGCTGTTTTTT; cdr3_aa: CASSEGPYGGRAGELFF
clone_size: .; j_call: TRBJ1-6; d_call: .; v_call: TRBV5-4; cdr3_nt: TGTGCCAGCAGCTTCGGCGGAGGGTATTCTTCACCCCTCCACTTT; cdr3_aa: CASSFGGGYSSPLHF
clone_size: .; j_call: TRBJ1-1; d_call: .; v_call: TRBV9; cdr3_nt: TGTGCCAGCAGCGTAGGGGGGCCTAACACTGAAGCTTTCTTT; cdr3_aa: CASSVGGPNTEAFF
clone_size: .; j_call: TRBJ2-7; d_call: .; v_call: TRBV6-6; cdr3_nt: TGTGCCAGCAGTTACGGGACCGGTGGGTACGAGCAGTACTTC; cdr3_aa: CASSYGTGGYEQYF
clone_size: .; j_call: TRBJ1-1; d_call: .; v_call: TRBV6-1; cdr3_nt: TGTGCCAGCACCGACCGAGACGGCTCCGGTAAAGAAGCTTTCTTT; cdr3_aa: CASTDRDGSGKEAFF
clone_size: .; j_call: TRBJ2-2; d_call: .; v_call: TRBV7-9; cdr3_nt: TGTGCCAGCAGCTTAGGACAGAACACCGGGGAGCTGTTTTTT; cdr3_aa: CASSLGQNTGELFF
clone_size: .; j_call: TRBJ2-5; d_call: .; v_call: TRBV10-1; cdr3_nt: TGCGCCAGCAGTGAGGGGTATGGAGGGGAGACCCAGTACTTC; cdr3_aa: CASSEGYGGETQYF
clone_size: .; j_call: TRBJ2-2; d_call: .; v_call: TRBV5-1; cdr3_nt: TGCGCCAGCAGCTTAGGGCAGAACACCGGGGAGCTGTTTTTT; cdr3_aa: CASSLGQNTGELFF
clone_size: .; j_call: TRBJ1-1; d_call: .; v_call: TRBV6-1; cdr3_nt: TGTGCCAGCAGAGGGGGGGCGTATGAAGCTTTCTTT; cdr3_aa: CASRGGAYEAFF
clone_size: .; j_call: TRBJ2-7; d_call: TRBD1; v_call: TRBV28; cdr3_nt: TGTGCCAGCATTTCAGGGACAGGGGTTTCCTACGAGCAGTACTTC; cdr3_aa: CASISGTGVSYEQYF
clone_size: .; j_call: TRBJ1-2; d_call: TRBD1; v_call: TRBV11-3; cdr3_nt: TGTGCCAGCAGTTTTTGGACAGGGAGCCATAACTATGGCTACACCTTC; cdr3_aa: CASSFWTGSHNYGYTF
clone_size: .; j_call: TRBJ2-5; d_call: TRBD2; v_call: TRBV9; cdr3_nt: TGTGCCAGCAGCCAGGGACTAGAGGAGACCCAGTACTTC; cdr3_aa: CASSQGLEETQYF
clone_size: .; j_call: TRBJ2-4; d_call: .; v_call: TRBV18; cdr3_nt: TGTGCCAGCTCACCAGACAGCGTAGCCAAAAACATTCAGTACTTC; cdr3_aa: CASSPDSVAKNIQYF
clone_size: .; j_call: TRBJ2-7; d_call: .; v_call: TRBV29-1; cdr3_nt: TGCAGCGTTGAAGATGGGGTCTACGAGCAGTACTTC; cdr3_aa: CSVEDGVYEQYF
clone_size: .; j_call: TRBJ2-7; d_call: .; v_call: TRBV11-3; cdr3_nt: TGTGCCAGCAGCTCACAGGGAAGCCACGAGCAGTACTTC; cdr3_aa: CASSSQGSHEQYF
clone_size: .; j_call: TRBJ1-2; d_call: .; v_call: TRBV6-5; cdr3_nt: TGTGCCAGCATCCCGCAGATGGGCGTCTATGGCTACACCTTC; cdr3_aa: CASIPQMGVYGYTF
clone_size: .; j_call: TRBJ2-3; d_call: .; v_call: TRBV5-1; cdr3_nt: TGCGCCAGCAGCTTTCACACGGCGATGCAGCCCACAGATACGCAGTATTTT; cdr3_aa: CASSFHTAMQPTDTQYF
clone_size: .; j_call: TRBJ2-7; d_call: .; v_call: TRBV6-6; cdr3_nt: TGTGCCAGCAGGTCACCGGGCGGACGTAGTTCCTACGAGCAGTACTTC; cdr3_aa: CASRSPGGRSSYEQYF
clone_size: .; j_call: TRBJ1-2; d_call: .; v_call: TRBV30; cdr3_nt: TGTGCCTGGAGTGTAGTTCCGAGGGGGTTTAATGGCTACACCTTC; cdr3_aa: CAWSVVPRGFNGYTF
clone_size: .; j_call: TRBJ2-2; d_call: .; v_call: TRBV18; cdr3_nt: TGTGCCAGCTCACCAACTTACACCGGGGAGCTGTTTTTT; cdr3_aa: CASSPTYTGELFF
clone_size: .; j_call: TRBJ1-1; d_call: .; v_call: TRBV11-3; cdr3_nt: TGTGCCAGCAGCTTAGGGGGACGGGAAGCTATGAACACTGAAGCTTTCTTT; cdr3_aa: CASSLGGREAMNTEAFF
clone_size: .; j_call: TRBJ1-5; d_call: TRBD1; v_call: TRBV6-5; cdr3_nt: TGTGCCAGCAGTTACGGCAGGGGGGATCAGCCCCAGCATTTT; cdr3_aa: CASSYGRGDQPQHF
clone_size: .; j_call: TRBJ1-5; d_call: .; v_call: TRBV30; cdr3_nt: TGTGCCCTGAAGATTAGGGAATGGCCAGGATATAGCAATCAGCCCCAGCATTTT; cdr3_aa: CALKIREWPGYSNQPQHF
clone_size: .; j_call: TRBJ1-2; d_call: .; v_call: TRBV5-6; cdr3_nt: TGTGCCAGCAGCTTGCGTGCTTTCTATGGCTACACCTTC; cdr3_aa: CASSLRAFYGYTF
clone_size: .; j_call: TRBJ2-7; d_call: .; v_call: TRBV11-2; cdr3_nt: TGTGCCAGCAGCAAATATCAAGGGTACGAGCAGTACTTC; cdr3_aa: CASSKYQGYEQYF
clone_size: .; j_call: TRBJ2-2; d_call: .; v_call: TRBV11-3; cdr3_nt: TGTGCCAGCAGCTTATCGTACGGGGGCATTATGAACACCGGGGAGCTGTTTTTT; cdr3_aa: CASSLSYGGIMNTGELFF
clone_size: .; j_call: TRBJ1-1; d_call: .; v_call: TRBV7-2; cdr3_nt: TGTGCCAGCAGCCCCAATCCCAGGGTCCCAATGAACACTGAAGCTTTCTTT; cdr3_aa: CASSPNPRVPMNTEAFF
clone_size: .; j_call: TRBJ1-4; d_call: .; v_call: TRBV4-1; cdr3_nt: TGCGCCAGCAGCCAAGTCGATAATGAAAAACTGTTTTTT; cdr3_aa: CASSQVDNEKLFF
clone_size: once; j_call: TRBJ2-7; d_call: .; v_call: TRBV6-1; cdr3_nt: TGTGCCAGCCCAGGAGGGGTCGGGAACCCCTACGAGCAGTACTTC; cdr3_aa: CASPGGVGNPYEQYF
clone_size: .; j_call: TRBJ2-7; d_call: .; v_call: TRBV7-2; cdr3_nt: TGTGCCAGCAGCTTATCTGCCTACGAGCAGTACTTC; cdr3_aa: CASSLSAYEQYF
clone_size: .; j_call: TRBJ2-3; d_call: TRBD2; v_call: TRBV7-2; cdr3_nt: TGTGCCAGCAGCCCCCGACTAGCGGGGGGCACAGATACGCAGTATTTT; cdr3_aa: CASSPRLAGGTDTQYF
clone_size: few; j_call: TRBJ2-7; d_call: .; v_call: TRBV27; cdr3_nt: TGTGCCAGCAGTACCCCGGGCGTGGGGCTCGAGCAGTACTTC; cdr3_aa: CASSTPGVGLEQYF
clone_size: once; j_call: TRBJ2-7; d_call: .; v_call: TRBV7-2; cdr3_nt: TGTGCCAGCAGCCCCTCCCCAGGTCCCTACGAGCAGTACTTC; cdr3_aa: CASSPSPGPYEQYF
clone_size: .; j_call: TRBJ1-5; d_call: TRBD1; v_call: TRBV19; cdr3_nt: TGTGCCAGTAACGAGGGACAGGGCGGCGGTCAGCCCCAGCATTTT; cdr3_aa: CASNEGQGGGQPQHF
clone_size: .; j_call: TRBJ1-2; d_call: .; v_call: TRBV5-6; cdr3_nt: TGTGCCAGCAGCTTCCGCATCAGGGGAATCGGTCTCAACTATGGCTACACCTTC; cdr3_aa: CASSFRIRGIGLNYGYTF
clone_size: .; j_call: TRBJ1-6; d_call: .; v_call: TRBV21-1; cdr3_nt: TGTGCCAGCAGCACTCCGTCGGGCTGGGTTTCGAGGACCCTCCACTTT; cdr3_aa: CASSTPSGWVSRTLHF
clone_size: .; j_call: TRBJ2-5; d_call: TRBD2; v_call: TRBV5-6; cdr3_nt: TGTGCCAGCAGCTTGGCCAGCGGGAGTGTCTTGGAGACCCAGTACTTC; cdr3_aa: CASSLASGSVLETQYF
clone_size: .; j_call: TRBJ2-2; d_call: .; v_call: TRBV10-3; cdr3_nt: TGTGCCATCAGTGCGCTGCCAGCCAACACCGGGGAGCTGTTTTTT; cdr3_aa: CAISALPANTGELFF
clone_size: .; j_call: TRBJ2-1; d_call: TRBD2; v_call: TRBV5-1; cdr3_nt: TGCGCCAGCAGCTTGCAAGGACTAGGAGGTGACAATGAGCAGTTCTTC; cdr3_aa: CASSLQGLGGDNEQFF
clone_size: .; j_call: TRBJ2-1; d_call: .; v_call: TRBV2; cdr3_nt: TGTGCCAGCAGGGACTGGTCCTACAATGAGCAGTTCTTC; cdr3_aa: CASRDWSYNEQFF